This T cell receptor beta chain was captured by sequencing in a study of T cell changes during pregnancy in multiple sclerosis. Sequencing was performed with immunoSEQ multiplex PCR; in TCRdb, only in-frame clones are kept and a portion is missing. The sample contains approximately 80,000 clones, about 91% of which appear only once. CDR3 size: 15 residues. CDR1 and CDR2 (germline): MDHEN, SYDVKM. With V trimmed by 4 bases and J by 2 bases, 4 bases remained unmatched. Material: PBMCs, obtained in the first trimester of pregnancy. The receptor comes from a female donor in good health, serving as a control in a pregnancy study. Some clones in this sample may be carry-over from other donors' samples. The chain has TRBV28 and TRBJ1-4; 7 bases fit TRBD1. The DNA of the CDR3 is TGTGCCAGCAGTTCTCCACAGGGGACTAATGAAAAACTGTTTTTT. Its protein product is CASSSPQGTNEKLFF.